This paragraph covers one TCR beta chain sequence. Its specificity is not known. Trimming removed 7 bases from V and 6 bases from J; junction bases left unmatched: 11. CDR1 and CDR2 (germline): DFQATT, SNEGSKA (reference sequence). This CDR3 spans 14 amino acids. TCRdb ran MiXCR on the 5' RACE reads and lists one entry per CDR3 protein. The table has some 250,000 distinct CDR3 sequences, under 8.5% seen once. The sample originates from a study of identical twins. Study-wide findings and caveats: Cord blood beta clonotypes that were abundant carried fewer insertions, and memory repertoires showed no such trend.

The same sample was also used in a study of T cells expressing NK-cell markers. That report notes: The authors restricted sorting to alpha-beta TCR T cells with an anti-gamma-delta TCR antibody in several experiments.

Specimen: CD8+ T cells sorted from blood. The origin of this receptor is a woman younger than 35 in good health. The chain uses TRBV20-1 and TRBJ1-1, with 10 bases lining up with TRBD1. DNA of the CDR3: TGCAGTGGGAGGGACAGGGGTACTCTTCCTGAAGCTTTCTTT. Translating it yields CSGRDRGTLPEAFF.